The T cell receptor (beta chain) under discussion was sequenced for a study of shared clonotypes between healthy human individuals. Findings and caveats of the study: Naive subsets usually exceeded memory subsets in estimated richness.

Naive CD8 cells comprised CD45RO-negative, CCR7-positively selected cells, excluding terminally differentiated effector memory CD45RA+ cells. Note on this clone: The antigen remains undetermined.

Germline values: CDR1 SEHNR, CDR2 FQNEAQ (reference sequence). V was clipped by 5 bases and J by 4 bases; unmatched bases: 13. The CDR3 contains 16 residues. Produced via immunoSEQ multiplex PCR; TCRdb's table is partial and in-frame only. The table has about 1,900,000 clones, roughly 95% seen once. The J gene is TRBJ1-2, the V gene TRBV7-9; 7 nucleotides match TRBD1. Input material: naive CD8+ T cells sorted from blood. This clonotype originated in a man aged 18 to 29 in good health. The CDR3 loop is CASSHTAGGLSYGYTF. CDR3 bases: TGTGCCAGCAGCCATACAGCAGGGGGATTGAGCTATGGCTACACCTTC.